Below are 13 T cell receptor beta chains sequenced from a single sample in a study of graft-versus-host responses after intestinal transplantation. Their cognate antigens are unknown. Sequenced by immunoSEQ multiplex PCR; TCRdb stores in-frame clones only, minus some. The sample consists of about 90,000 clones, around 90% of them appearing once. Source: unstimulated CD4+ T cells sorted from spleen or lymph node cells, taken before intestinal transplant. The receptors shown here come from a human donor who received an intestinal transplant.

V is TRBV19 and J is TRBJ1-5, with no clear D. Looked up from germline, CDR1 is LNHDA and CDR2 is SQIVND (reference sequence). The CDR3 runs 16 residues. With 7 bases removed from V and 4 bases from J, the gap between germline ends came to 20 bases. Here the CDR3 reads CASILGKGFGNQPQHF. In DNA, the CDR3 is TGTGCCAGTATCCTCGGGAAGGGATTCGGTAATCAGCCCCAGCATTTT.

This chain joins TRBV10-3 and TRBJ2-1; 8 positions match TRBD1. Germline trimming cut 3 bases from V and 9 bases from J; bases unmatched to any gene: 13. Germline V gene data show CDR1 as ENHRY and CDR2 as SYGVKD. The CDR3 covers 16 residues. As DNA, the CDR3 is TGTGCCATCAGTGATTTGTCAGGGGGCGCGTACGGTGAGCAGTTCTTC. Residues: CAISDLSGGAYGEQFF.

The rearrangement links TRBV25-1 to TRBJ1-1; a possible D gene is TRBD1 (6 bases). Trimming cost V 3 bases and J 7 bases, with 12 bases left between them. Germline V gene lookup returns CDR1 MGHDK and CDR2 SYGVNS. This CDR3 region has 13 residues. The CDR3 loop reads CASSEVGAGEAFF. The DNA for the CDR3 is TGTGCCAGCAGTGAGGTGGGGGCGGGTGAAGCTTTCTTT.

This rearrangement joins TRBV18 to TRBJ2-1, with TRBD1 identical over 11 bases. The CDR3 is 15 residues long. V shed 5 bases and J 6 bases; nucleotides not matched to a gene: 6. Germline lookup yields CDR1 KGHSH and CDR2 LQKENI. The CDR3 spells CASSRGGTGGNEQFF. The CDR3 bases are TGTGCCAGCTCAAGAGGCGGGACAGGGGGCAATGAGCAGTTCTTC.

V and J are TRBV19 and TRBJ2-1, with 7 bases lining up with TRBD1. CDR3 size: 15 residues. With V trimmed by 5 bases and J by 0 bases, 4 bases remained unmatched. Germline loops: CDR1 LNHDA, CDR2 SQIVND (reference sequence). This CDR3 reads CASSLDRDSYNEQFF. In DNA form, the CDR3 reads TGTGCCAGTAGTCTCGACAGGGACTCCTACAATGAGCAGTTCTTC.

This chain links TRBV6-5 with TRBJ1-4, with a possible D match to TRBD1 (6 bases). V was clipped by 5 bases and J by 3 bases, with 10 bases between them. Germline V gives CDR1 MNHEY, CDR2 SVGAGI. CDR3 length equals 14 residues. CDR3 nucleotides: TGTGCCAGCAGTCAGGGGCAGGCTAATGAAAAACTGTTTTTT. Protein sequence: CASSQGQANEKLFF.

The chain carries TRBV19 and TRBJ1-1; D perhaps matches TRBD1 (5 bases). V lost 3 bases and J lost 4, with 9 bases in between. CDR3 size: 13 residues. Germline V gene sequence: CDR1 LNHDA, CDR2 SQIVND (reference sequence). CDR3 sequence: CASSMRGGTEAFF. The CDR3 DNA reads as TGTGCCAGTAGTATGCGGGGGGGCACTGAAGCTTTCTTT. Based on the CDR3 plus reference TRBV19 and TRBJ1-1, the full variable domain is DGGITQSPKYLFRKEGQNVTLSCEQNLNHDAMYWYRQDPGQGLRLIYYSQIVNDFQKGDIAEGYSVSREKKESFPLTVTSAQKNPTAFYLCASSMRGGTEAFFGQGTRLTVV.

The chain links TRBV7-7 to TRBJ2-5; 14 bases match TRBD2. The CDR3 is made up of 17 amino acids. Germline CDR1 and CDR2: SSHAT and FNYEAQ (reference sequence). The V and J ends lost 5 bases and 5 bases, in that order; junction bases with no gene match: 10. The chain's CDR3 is CASSRAGLAGGEETQYF. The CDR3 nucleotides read TGTGCCAGCAGCCGCGCCGGACTAGCGGGAGGAGAGGAGACCCAGTACTTC. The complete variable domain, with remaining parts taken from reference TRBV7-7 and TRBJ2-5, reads GAGVSQSPRYKVTKRGQDVTLRCDPISSHATLYWYQQALGQGPEFLTYFNYEAQPDKSGLPSDRFSAERPEGSISTLTIQRTEQRDSAMYRCASSRAGLAGGEETQYFGPGTRLLVL.

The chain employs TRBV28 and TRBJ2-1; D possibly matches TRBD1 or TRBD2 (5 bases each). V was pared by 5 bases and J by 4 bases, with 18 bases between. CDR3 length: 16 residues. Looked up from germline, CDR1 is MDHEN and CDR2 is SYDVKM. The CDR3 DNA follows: TGTGCCAGCAGTCGTCACCGGGACGGTTCTTACAATGAGCAGTTCTTC. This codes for CASSRHRDGSYNEQFF.

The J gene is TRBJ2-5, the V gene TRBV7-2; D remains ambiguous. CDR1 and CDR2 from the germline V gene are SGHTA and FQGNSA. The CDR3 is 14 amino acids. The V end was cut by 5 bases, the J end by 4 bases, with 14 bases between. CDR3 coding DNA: TGTGCCAGCAGCCGCAAGGATTGGCGAGAGACCCAGTACTTC. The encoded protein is CASSRKDWRETQYF.

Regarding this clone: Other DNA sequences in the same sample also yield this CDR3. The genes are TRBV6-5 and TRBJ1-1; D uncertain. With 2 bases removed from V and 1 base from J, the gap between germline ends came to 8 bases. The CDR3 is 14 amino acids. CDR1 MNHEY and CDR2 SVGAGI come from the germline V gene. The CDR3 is CASSYRTPNTEAFF. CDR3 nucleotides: TGTGCCAGCAGTTACAGGACGCCGAACACTGAAGCTTTCTTT.

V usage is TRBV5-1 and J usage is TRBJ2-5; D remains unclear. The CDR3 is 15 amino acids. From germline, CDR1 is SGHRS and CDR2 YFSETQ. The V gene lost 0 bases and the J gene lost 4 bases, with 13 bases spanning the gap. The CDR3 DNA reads TGCGCCAGCAGCTTGGGCCTGGAAGGTGGAGAGACCCAGTACTTC. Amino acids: CASSLGLEGGETQYF.

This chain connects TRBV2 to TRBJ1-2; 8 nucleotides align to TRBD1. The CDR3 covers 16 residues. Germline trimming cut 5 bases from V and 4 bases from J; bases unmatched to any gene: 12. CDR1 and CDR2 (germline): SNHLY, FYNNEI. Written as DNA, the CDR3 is TGTGCCAGCAGTCATTGGGACAGGCGGAGTTCCTATGGCTACACCTTC. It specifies CASSHWDRRSSYGYTF.